The 21 T cell receptor beta chains below come from one sample, sequenced in a study of sequential checkpoint blockade in melanoma. Treatment described: randomized to nivolumab then ipilimumab (arm A) or the reverse (arm B). Assay: immunoSEQ multiplex PCR; the TCRdb copy retains only in-frame clones and omits some. The sample carries about 450 clones, less than 25% recorded once. The source material was tumor tissue (inferred from file names), sampled from a patient given nivolumab and ipilimumab in sequence. The receptors come from a human donor with melanoma.

A few counts support this clone. This chain uses TRBV28 with TRBJ1-4, with TRBD1 matching 7 bases. Per germline, CDR1 MDHEN and CDR2 SYDVKM. The CDR3 totals 14 residues. V lost 5 bases, J lost 8 bases, and 8 bases stayed unmatched. The CDR3 DNA is TGTGCCAGCAGTAGGGGACAGTCACGCGAAAAACTGTTTTTT. Its protein is CASSRGQSREKLFF.

The genes are TRBV14 and TRBJ1-2; weak D call: TRBD1 (5 bases). This CDR3 is built from 14 residues. V was clipped by 0 bases and J by 2 bases, with 7 bases between them. From germline, CDR1 is SGHDN and CDR2 FVKESK. Here the CDR3 DNA reads TGTGCCAGCAGCCAAGAAAGGGGAAACTATGGCTACACCTTC. This encodes CASSQERGNYGYTF. Full variable domain (outside the CDR3, taken from reference TRBV14 and TRBJ1-2): EAGVTQFPSHSVIEKGQTVTLRCDPISGHDNLYWYRRVMGKEIKFLLHFVKESKQDESGMPNNRFLAERTGGTYSTLKVQPAELEDSGVYFCASSQERGNYGYTFGSGTRLTVV.

The chain uses TRBV18 and TRBJ1-2, with a weak D call TRBD1 (6 bases). Germline V gene lookup returns CDR1 KGHSH and CDR2 LQKENI. This CDR3 comprises 14 residues. V was clipped by 4 bases and J by 3 bases, with 12 bases between them. CDR3 in DNA: TGTGCCAGCTCACGGGACACAGATGACTATGGCTACACCTTC. Translated, it gives CASSRDTDDYGYTF.

Here the CDR3 DNA reads TGTGCCAGTACGGCTCCTGGGGGGCCAAACACTGAAGCTTTCTTT. Translation gives CASTAPGGPNTEAFF. V is TRBV19 and J is TRBJ1-1, with a weak D call TRBD1 (6 bases). Germline lookup yields CDR1 LNHDA and CDR2 SQIVND (reference sequence). Trimming removed 7 bases from V and 2 bases from J, with 17 bases in between. This CDR3 has 15 amino acids.

This clone has only a few counts. J is TRBJ1-5 and V is TRBV19; the D is unclear. This CDR3 region has 14 residues. The germline gives CDR1 LNHDA, CDR2 SQIVND (reference sequence). V lost 4 bases, J lost 2 bases, and 9 bases lay in between. The CDR3 bases are TGTGCCAGTAGTAACCGGGGTGGCAATCAGCCCCAGCATTTT. Amino acid sequence: CASSNRGGNQPQHF.

A few counts support this clone. V gene TRBV30 combines with J gene TRBJ1-1; tentative D call: TRBD1 (5 bases). V gave up 2 bases and J gave up 7 bases, with 11 bases separating them. There are 12 residues in the CDR3. The V gene's germline CDR1 is GTSNPN and CDR2 SVGIG (reference sequence). In DNA form, the CDR3 reads TGTGCCTGGAGTAAGCAGGGTAGTGAAGCTTTCTTT. Translated: CAWSKQGSEAFF.

Regarding this clone: At least one nucleotide is ambiguous or was not read, and the resulting amino acid is denoted X. The V call is TRBV14, the J call TRBJ1-2; D is unclear. The CDR3 contains 14 residues. Trimming pared 0 bases from V and 5 bases from J, leaving 10 bases between. From germline, CDR1 is SGHDN and CDR2 FVKESK. CDR3 nucleotides: TGTGCCAGCAGCCAAGARCGGGGAGAMTATGGCTACACCTTC. Its translation: CASSQXRGXYGYTF. In full, the CDR3 is CASSQERGXYGYTF.

The chain has TRBV29-1 and TRBJ1-4; 7 bases line up with TRBD1. V gave up 6 bases and J gave up 5 bases; unmatched junction bases: 6. Germline V lookup: CDR1 SQVTM, CDR2 ANQGSEA. This CDR3 spans 13 amino acids. CDR3: CSVSGTVNEKLFF. CDR3 DNA sequence: TGCAGCGTCTCCGGGACAGTCAATGAAAAACTGTTTTTT.

The chain couples TRBV6-8 to TRBJ2-3; 8 nucleotides match TRBD2. V trimming: 3 bases; J trimming: 2 bases; junction bases outside the gene matches: 1. Germline V gene lookup returns CDR1 MNHGY and CDR2 SAAAGT. This CDR3 is built from 14 residues. The CDR3 nucleotides are TGTGCCAGCAGTTATAGCGGGGCCACAGATACGCAGTATTTT. Translating it yields CASSYSGATDTQYF.

In this sample, this clone turned up a few times. The V call is TRBV9, the J call TRBJ1-4, with TRBD1 matching over 9 bases. Germline loops: CDR1 SGDLS, CDR2 YYNGEE. The CDR3 is made up of 15 amino acids. Trimming took 3 bases from V and 8 from J; bases not matched to a gene: 8. DNA of the CDR3: TGTGCCAGCAGCGCTTTGACAGGGGGTGGGGAAAAACTGTTTTTT. This sequence encodes CASSALTGGGEKLFF.

The chain combines TRBV12-2 with TRBJ2-6; the table's D call, TRBD2, was not checked against the DNA. TRBV12-2 is given as a pseudogene. CDR3 length: 17 residues. CDR3 coding DNA: TGTGCAAGTCGCGAGGCCTCCACACAAAGTCGGGCCAACGTCCTGACTTTC. It translates to CASREASTQSRANVLTF.

This clone is large (0.1 to 1%) in the sample. In DNA form, the CDR3 reads TGTGCCAGCAGCTTATCGTGGGGCGGGGATACGCAGTATTTT. Residues: CASSLSWGGDTQYF. This chain connects TRBV11-3 to TRBJ2-3, with D perhaps given as TRBD1 or TRBD2 (5 bases each). Per the germline V gene, CDR1 is SGHNT and CDR2 is YENEEA. V was shortened by 2 bases and J by 6 bases, with 12 bases between the two germline ends. The CDR3 is made up of 14 amino acids.

This chain links TRBV18 with TRBJ2-2; 11 bases line up with TRBD1. Germline loops: CDR1 KGHSH, CDR2 LQKENI. J gave up 5 bases and V 4 bases, and 0 bases lay outside the gene matches. The CDR3 length is 14 residues. The CDR3 bases are TGTGCCAGCTCACGGGACAGGGGGACCGGGGAGCTGTTTTTT. Protein sequence: CASSRDRGTGELFF.

In this sample, this clone is hyperexpanded. Other DNA variants within this sample encode the same CDR3. The chain employs TRBV28 and TRBJ1-4, with 9 bases fitting TRBD1. V trimming: 6 bases; J trimming: 8 bases; junction bases outside the gene matches: 7. The CDR3 is 14 amino acids. The germline gives CDR1 MDHEN, CDR2 SYDVKM. In DNA, the CDR3 is TGTGCCAGCAGCCGGGGACAGGGAAGAGAAAAACTGTTTTTT. Translating it yields CASSRGQGREKLFF.

The chain combines TRBV14 with TRBJ2-7; weak D call: TRBD1 (6 bases). The germline CDR1 and CDR2 sequences are SGHDN and FVKESK. The CDR3 totals 13 residues. Trimming took off 6 bases at V and 6 bases at J, with 15 bases between the two ends. CDR3 loop: CASSRTEMSEQYF. Written as DNA, the CDR3 is TGTGCCAGCAGTCGGACAGAGATGAGCGAGCAGTACTTC.

This clone has a handful of counts. The V gene is TRBV28, the J gene TRBJ2-5, with TRBD2 matching 8 bases. V was pared by 2 bases and J by 1 base, with 3 bases of the junction left unmatched. CDR3 length equals 15 residues. The germline gives CDR1 MDHEN, CDR2 SYDVKM. CDR3 amino acids: CASSLRGGPQETQYF. As DNA, the CDR3 is TGTGCCAGCAGTTTACGGGGGGGGCCCCAAGAGACCCAGTACTTC.

This clone turned up a few times. The V gene is TRBV19, the J gene TRBJ2-2; 7 bases match TRBD2. Germline V gene data show CDR1 as LNHDA and CDR2 as SQIVND (reference sequence). This CDR3 has 15 residues. V trimming: 1 base; J trimming: 1 base; junction bases outside the gene matches: 0. The CDR3 nucleotides read TGTGCCAGTAGTATAGTAGCGGGGAACACCGGGGAGCTGTTTTTT. Amino acids: CASSIVAGNTGELFF.

The genes are TRBV6-8 and TRBJ1-5; D might be TRBD1 (6 bases). V was trimmed by 5 bases and J by 3 bases, leaving 14 bases between them. The CDR3 runs 15 residues. The germline V gene has CDR1 MNHGY and CDR2 SAAAGT. The CDR3 reads CASSRNRDNNQPQHF. The CDR3 DNA sequence: TGTGCCAGCAGTCGGAACCGGGACAACAATCAGCCCCAGCATTTT.

J is TRBJ2-5 and V is TRBV29-1; 8 bases align to TRBD1. The CDR3 spans 14 residues. Germline V CDR1 and CDR2: SQVTM, ANQGSEA. V dropped 8 bases and J dropped 5; count of bases not matched to a gene: 13. This CDR3 is CSSEAPQGAETQYF. Here the CDR3 DNA reads TGCAGCTCTGAAGCCCCCCAGGGGGCGGAGACCCAGTACTTC.

By sample share, this clone is hyperexpanded. The chain couples TRBV11-3 to TRBJ1-1, with TRBD1 matching 8 bases. Germline V gene data show CDR1 as SGHNT and CDR2 as YENEEA. V lost 5 bases to trimming and J lost 4 bases; unmatched junction nucleotides: 6. The CDR3 is 14 amino acids. The CDR3 DNA reads TGTGCCAGCAGCGGAGGACAGGGAGTCACTGAAGCTTTCTTT. Encoded protein: CASSGGQGVTEAFF.

This rearrangement joins TRBV5-1 to TRBJ2-3, with 7 bases fitting TRBD2. Germline V gene data show CDR1 as SGHRS and CDR2 as YFSETQ. The CDR3 loop spans 15 amino acids. With 5 bases clipped from V and 0 bases from J, the junction kept 6 bases outside the gene matches. The CDR3 here is CASSSLAVSTDTQYF. CDR3 bases: TGCGCCAGCAGTTCCCTAGCGGTTAGCACAGATACGCAGTATTTT.